These T cell receptor beta chains were read from a single sample in a study of T cell responses to AZD1222 COVID-19 vaccine. The data were produced by immunoSEQ multiplex PCR, yet TCRdb's version contains in-frame clones alone and is incomplete. The sample records around 87,000 clones, 75% to 90% being singletons. Source: peripheral blood, taken 28 days after the second AZD1222 dose. Receptors were obtained from an adult who received the AZD1222 COVID-19 vaccine. Each CDR3 is given with its conserved first and last residue. The D gene is left open where the match is weak. Only part of the rows carry a size: once, few, many, or a class if the clone is expanded.

j_gene	abundance	d_gene	v_gene	CDR3nt	CDR3aa
TRBJ1-1	-	-	TRBV7-9	TGTGCCAGCAGCTTAGACGGGGGGGGCGAAGCCGCTGAAGCTTTCTTT	CASSLDGGGEAAEAFF
TRBJ1-5	-	TRBD1	TRBV19	TGTGCCAGTAGTACCGGGACAGGGCGAAATCAGCCCCAGCATTTT	CASSTGTGRNQPQHF
TRBJ2-5	-	TRBD1	TRBV7-9	TGTGCCAGCAGCTCACAGGGGTTCCCTCAAGAGACCCAGTACTTC	CASSSQGFPQETQYF
TRBJ1-5	-	-	TRBV2	TGTGCCAGCAGCCTCGACACTTATAGCAATCAGCCCCAGCATTTT	CASSLDTYSNQPQHF
TRBJ1-1	-	-	TRBV7-8	TGTGCCAGCAGCCCGGGGGCGCGCACTGAAGCTTTCTTT	CASSPGARTEAFF
TRBJ1-1	once	-	TRBV19	TGTGCCAGTAGTATATTCCCCCCCCGGACTGAAGCTTTCTTT	CASSIFPPRTEAFF
TRBJ1-6	-	-	TRBV30	TGTGCCTGGAGTGTACGATCAGGTGGTGGTTCACCCCTCCACTTT	CAWSVRSGGGSPLHF
TRBJ1-5	-	-	TRBV19	TGTGCCAGTCGGGGGGGCAGGCGCAATCAGCCCCAGCATTTT	CASRGGRRNQPQHF
TRBJ2-3	-	TRBD2	TRBV3-1/TRBV3-2	TGTGCCAGCAGCCAAGATAAAGGCCTAGCGGGAGGTTCAGATACGCAGTATTTT	CASSQDKGLAGGSDTQYF
TRBJ2-5	once	TRBD2	TRBV5-6	TGTGCCAGCAGCTTGGAACTAGCGGGAGGACAAGAGACCCAGTACTTC	CASSLELAGGQETQYF
TRBJ1-1	once	TRBD1	TRBV6-6	TGTGCCAGCAGCCAAACCCCCGGGACAGTGACTGAAGCTTTCTTT	CASSQTPGTVTEAFF
TRBJ1-5	-	-	TRBV7-9	TGTGCCAGCAGCTTCGGCCAAGACAATCAGCCCCAGCATTTT	CASSFGQDNQPQHF
TRBJ2-3	-	-	TRBV29-1	TGCAGCGTGGGGAGGGGGGCAGATACGCAGTATTTT	CSVGRGADTQYF
TRBJ2-3	-	-	TRBV13	TGTGCCAGCAGCTTAGCAGGGAGAGGGGGCACAGATACGCAGTATTTT	CASSLAGRGGTDTQYF
TRBJ1-2	-	TRBD1	TRBV5-4	TGTGCCAGCAGCTCTAGGACAGGGGATGGCTACACCTTC	CASSSRTGDGYTF
TRBJ2-3	-	-	TRBV18	TGTGCCAGCTCACGGGAGAGTTCGACAGATACGCAGTATTTT	CASSRESSTDTQYF
TRBJ2-2	large	-	TRBV15	TGTGCCACCAGCAGAGCAGACCTAGCCGGGGAGCTGTTTTTT	CATSRADLAGELFF
TRBJ2-7	-	TRBD1	TRBV18	TGTGCCAGAGGCATACCCCAGGACAGGGGGCGAAACGAGCAGTACTTC	CARGIPQDRGRNEQYF
TRBJ1-5	-	-	TRBV28	TGTGCCAGCAGTTTAAGATCAGGGGTCAATCAGCCCCAGCATTTT	CASSLRSGVNQPQHF
TRBJ1-5	-	-	TRBV27	TGTGCCAGCAGTTCGCAGTTCAATCAGCCCCAGCATTTT	CASSSQFNQPQHF
TRBJ1-2	once	TRBD1	TRBV30	TGTGCCTGGAGTTTTAGGGGGCGCGGGGGCTACACCTTC	CAWSFRGRGGYTF
TRBJ2-2	-	-	TRBV10-1	TGCGCCAGCAGTGGGACATGGTCTAGGCAGAACACCGGGGAGCTGTTTTTT	CASSGTWSRQNTGELFF
TRBJ1-1	-	-	TRBV29-1	TGCAGCGTACATAGTTCCGCTGTGCCTGAAGCTTTCTTT	CSVHSSAVPEAFF
TRBJ1-1	-	TRBD1	TRBV10-3	TGTGCCATCAGTGGAACTCCGGGACAGGGGCGGAAAGGCACTGAAGCTTTCTTT	CAISGTPGQGRKGTEAFF
TRBJ2-7	few	TRBD1	TRBV7-2	TGTGCCAGCAGGCAAGAGGACAGGAGCTACGAGCAGTACTTC	CASRQEDRSYEQYF
TRBJ1-6	-	-	TRBV2	TGTGCCAGCAACCGGGAGCTTAATTCACCCCTCCACTTT	CASNRELNSPLHF
TRBJ1-1	-	-	TRBV19	TGTGCCAGTAGTATGGGGGCCGGGCGGGGGAACACTGAAGCTTTCTTT	CASSMGAGRGNTEAFF
TRBJ2-5	-	TRBD2	TRBV20-1	TGCAGTGCTAGTGGGCGCGGGAGGGGAGAGACCCAGTACTTC	CSASGRGRGETQYF
TRBJ1-5	-	-	TRBV6-2/TRBV6-3	TGTGCCAGCAGTTCCAGGACAGTAATAGTCAATCAGCCCCAGCATTTT	CASSSRTVIVNQPQHF